A single sample gave rise to the 20 T cell receptor beta chains below, sequenced in a study of T cells after yellow fever vaccination. TCRdb reprocessed the 5' RACE reads via MiXCR and lists one record per CDR3 protein. The sample lists about 99,000 distinct CDR3 sequences, approximately 6.3% seen once, with over 40% in the top ten. The specimen was CD8+ T cells sorted from PBMCs, collected 10 days after the yellow fever booster vaccination. These receptors originate from a man aged 18 to 30 who received the YFV17D yellow fever vaccine.

This clonotype was found many times. The chain is built from TRBV2 and TRBJ2-7, with TRBD2 identical over 7 bases. V lost 8 bases to trimming and J lost 4 bases; unmatched junction nucleotides: 2. The CDR3 runs to 11 residues. The germline V gene encodes CDR1 SNHLY and CDR2 FYNNEI. DNA for the CDR3: TGTGCCAGCGAACTAGCGTACGAGCAGTACGTC. Translating gives CASELAYEQYV.

The chain uses TRBV4-1 and TRBJ1-3; D call uncertain. CDR3 length: 15 amino acids. The germline V gene has CDR1 MGHRA and CDR2 YSYEKL. The V gene lost 1 base and the J gene lost 0 bases, with 7 bases spanning the gap. CDR3 loop: CASSQVVHSGNTIYF. CDR3 DNA sequence: TGCGCCAGCAGCCAAGTCGTCCACTCTGGAAACACCATATATTTT.

The chain uses TRBV10-3 and TRBJ1-1; D not resolved. The germline V gene encodes CDR1 ENHRY and CDR2 SYGVKD. This CDR3 spans 13 amino acids. V was pared by 2 bases and J by 1 base, with 5 bases between. The CDR3 region is CAISEKENTEAFF. The CDR3 DNA reads TGTGCCATCAGTGAGAAAGAGAACACTGAAGCTTTCTTT.

This rearrangement joins TRBV11-2 to TRBJ1-4, with D possibly being TRBD1 (6 bases). From germline, CDR1 is SGHAT and CDR2 FQNNGV. The CDR3 loop spans 15 amino acids. V shed 3 bases and J shed 5 bases, with 13 bases lying between them. The CDR3 here is CASSFQGRSNEKLFF. The CDR3 DNA is TGTGCCAGCAGCTTTCAGGGGAGGTCGAATGAAAAACTGTTTTTT.

This clonotype was recorded many times. V is TRBV4-1 and J is TRBJ2-3; 7 bases fit TRBD1. Looked up from germline, CDR1 is MGHRA and CDR2 is YSYEKL. The CDR3 has 13 residues. The V and J ends lost 6 bases and 3 bases, in that order; junction bases with no gene match: 3. The DNA of the CDR3 is TGCGCCAGCAGTCGACAGGGTACAGATACGCAGTATTTT. This gives the protein CASSRQGTDTQYF.

The chain carries TRBV3-1 and TRBJ2-5; 12 nucleotides align to TRBD2. Per the germline V gene, CDR1 is LGHDT and CDR2 is YNNKEL (reference sequence). V lost 6 bases and J lost 0; bases outside the gene matches: 8. The CDR3 runs to 17 residues. In DNA form, the CDR3 reads TGTGCCAGCAGACACTTAAGACTAGCGGGGGACCAAGAGACCCAGTACTTC. Protein product: CASRHLRLAGDQETQYF.

This chain joins TRBV4-1 and TRBJ1-2; D might be TRBD1 (6 bases). Trimming stripped 5 bases from V and 13 bases from J, with 23 bases between. The germline CDR1 and CDR2 sequences are MGHRA and YSYEKL. The CDR3 has 14 amino acids. CDR3 protein: CASSFSPPRQAFTF. CDR3 nucleotides: TGCGCCAGCAGCTTCTCCCCCCCGAGACAGGCCTTCACCTTC.

This clonotype was seen a few times. The J gene is TRBJ2-6, the V gene TRBV30; D is unclear. This CDR3 has 18 residues. Germline CDR1 reads GTSNPN; CDR2 reads SVGIG (reference sequence). V dropped 3 bases and J dropped 1 base, with 19 bases sitting between them. The CDR3: CAWSAINKGPSGANVLTF. For the CDR3, the DNA is TGTGCCTGGAGCGCCATAAATAAGGGTCCGTCTGGGGCCAACGTCCTGACTTTC.

This clonotype was seen ten or more times. The rearrangement links TRBV29-1 to TRBJ2-2; 8 nucleotides line up with TRBD2. Germline trimming cut 8 bases from V and 3 bases from J; bases unmatched to any gene: 5. The CDR3 totals 13 residues. Per germline, CDR1 SQVTM and CDR2 ANQGSEA. CDR3 DNA: TGCAGCCTGCGGGGGGCGGACACCGGGGAGCTGTTTTTT. Translating gives CSLRGADTGELFF.

The rearrangement uses TRBV4-1 and TRBJ1-1; D not resolved. CDR1 MGHRA and CDR2 YSYEKL come from the germline V gene. The CDR3 covers 15 residues. The V end was cut by 0 bases, the J end by 1 base, with 9 bases between. Here the CDR3 DNA reads TGCGCCAGCAGCCAAGATTCTCTAACGAACACTGAAGCTTTCTTT. Its translation is CASSQDSLTNTEAFF.

This clonotype was picked up a small number of times. The chain couples TRBV5-5 to TRBJ1-4; D ambiguous. The ends were cut back, 3 bases at V and 4 bases at J, with 13 bases in the middle. CDR3 length: 15 amino acids. CDR1 and CDR2 (germline): SGHKS, YYEKEE (reference sequence). Here the CDR3 reads CASSSIERGNEKLFF. CDR3 bases: TGTGCCAGCAGCTCAATTGAACGGGGTAATGAAAAACTGTTTTTT. The variable domain in full, completed from reference TRBV5-5 and TRBJ1-4, reads DAGVTQSPTHLIKTRGQQVTLRCSPISGHKSVSWYQQVLGQGPQFIFQYYEKEERGRGNFPDRFSARQFPNYSSELNVNALLLGDSALYLCASSSIERGNEKLFFGSGTQLSVL.

This clonotype was observed at least ten times. J is TRBJ2-1 and V is TRBV5-1; the D gene could be TRBD1 or TRBD2 (5 bases each). Trimming stripped 4 bases from V and 3 bases from J, with 20 bases between. This CDR3 spans 17 amino acids. CDR1 and CDR2 from the germline V gene are SGHRS and YFSETQ. The CDR3 sequence: CASSPKRRSGLYNEQFF. As DNA, the CDR3 is TGCGCCAGCAGCCCCAAACGCCGGTCGGGGCTCTACAATGAGCAGTTCTTC.

The gene calls are TRBV2 and TRBJ1-1; no clear D gene. From germline, CDR1 is SNHLY and CDR2 FYNNEI. Trimming left V 4 bases short and J 1 base short, with 13 bases between. The CDR3 totals 15 residues. CDR3 residues: CASSGREGQNTEAFF. CDR3 sequence (DNA): TGTGCCAGCAGTGGACGGGAGGGCCAGAACACTGAAGCTTTCTTT.

This clonotype occurred a few times. In DNA, the CDR3 is TGTGCCAGCAGCTTGACGGGACTAGCGGGGGGCCCCCTTGAGACCCAGTACTTC. As protein: CASSLTGLAGGPLETQYF. The V and J genes are TRBV5-6 and TRBJ2-5, with 15 positions matching TRBD2. From germline, CDR1 is SGHDT and CDR2 YYEEEE. The CDR3 extends over 18 amino acids. After removal of 1 base from V and 5 bases from J, the junction contained 9 bases not matched to a gene.

This clonotype was counted a few times. The gene calls are TRBV4-1 and TRBJ2-7; D call uncertain. Trimming removed 1 base at V and 0 bases at J, with 13 bases between. The CDR3 is 16 amino acids. CDR1 is MGHRA, CDR2 YSYEKL, per germline. The CDR3 reads CASSQVVAPSSYEQYF. The CDR3 coding sequence is TGCGCCAGCAGCCAAGTTGTTGCGCCGAGCTCCTACGAGCAGTACTTC.

This clonotype turned up a few times. The J gene is TRBJ2-1, the V gene TRBV27; TRBD2 aligns across 9 bases. Looked up from germline, CDR1 is MNHEY and CDR2 is SMNVEV (reference sequence). CDR3 size: 17 residues. The trim removed 2 bases at V and 8 bases at J, leaving 13 bases unmatched. CDR3 amino acids: CASSLLLAGGPLHEQFF. The CDR3 bases are TGTGCCAGCAGTTTACTTCTCGCGGGGGGGCCGTTGCATGAGCAGTTCTTC.

The rearrangement uses TRBV4-3 and TRBJ1-4; D is undetermined. CDR1 and CDR2 (germline): LGHNA, YSLEER. V gave up 3 bases and J gave up 5 bases, with 16 bases separating them. The CDR3 covers 16 residues. The CDR3 loop is CASSHLVQVGNEKLFF. As DNA, the CDR3 is TGCGCCAGCAGCCACCTCGTCCAAGTTGGGAATGAAAAACTGTTTTTT.

This clonotype was seen more than once but under ten times. This chain links TRBV11-2 with TRBJ1-1; no definite D call. CDR1 SGHAT and CDR2 FQNNGV come from the germline V gene. Deletions cut 1 base from V and 3 bases from J, with 9 bases between. CDR3 length: 14 residues. CDR3 nucleotide sequence: TGTGCCAGCAGCTTAGTCGTCGGAGACACTGAAGCTTTCTTT. Its translation is CASSLVVGDTEAFF.

This clonotype was found many times. The chain combines TRBV7-9 with TRBJ2-7, with 7 bases aligning to TRBD2. The CDR3 totals 14 residues. V was clipped by 2 bases and J by 1 base; unmatched bases: 2. Germline V gene lookup returns CDR1 SEHNR and CDR2 FQNEAQ (reference sequence). CDR3 amino acids: CASSLTGGSYEQYF. The CDR3 DNA is TGTGCCAGCAGCTTAACGGGAGGATCCTACGAGCAGTACTTC.

The genes are TRBV10-3 and TRBJ1-5, with D unresolved. This CDR3 contains 12 residues. Trimming removed 3 bases from V and 3 bases from J, with 3 bases in between. Germline CDR1 reads ENHRY; CDR2 reads SYGVKD. CDR3 nucleotide sequence: TGTGCCATCAGTGATCCCAATCAGCCCCAGCATTTT. It is translated as CAISDPNQPQHF.